This T cell receptor (beta chain) was obtained from a study of siplizumab effects on memory and regulatory T cells. Whole-study findings and limits: It was not possible to assign a naive or memory phenotype to roughly 75-97% of proliferating CD4+ or CD8+ clones.

For this clone: Its specificity is not known.

Deletions cut 2 bases from V and 5 bases from J, with 6 bases between. Germline CDR1 and CDR2: SGHAT and FQNNGV. There are 13 residues in the CDR3. The assay was immunoSEQ multiplex PCR, and TCRdb's table has in-frame clones only and misses some. The table records around 100,000 clones, 90% to 95% of them present only once. The receptor comes from a human donor in good health. The rearrangement uses TRBV11-2 and TRBJ2-2, with D uncertain. Sequencing was performed on non-Treg CD4+ T cells sorted from blood. The CDR3 DNA is TGTGCCAGCAGCTTATATCTTACCGGGGAGCTGTTTTTT. Translated, it gives CASSLYLTGELFF.